The 30 T cell receptor beta chains presented below share a single source sample, sequenced in a study of blood T cell repertoires in COVID-19. The data were produced by immunoSEQ multiplex PCR, yet TCRdb's version contains in-frame clones alone and is incomplete. The table has 250,000 to 300,000 clones, 80% to 90% seen once. The sample was peripheral blood. Receptor source: a woman between 35 and 50 years old who had recovered from COVID-19.

The V and J genes are TRBV19 and TRBJ1-6; 8 bases map to TRBD1. Germline CDR1 LNHDA, CDR2 SQIVND (reference sequence). This CDR3 has 15 amino acids. The J segment lost 3 bases and the V segment lost 5 bases, leaving 3 bases of the junction unmatched. CDR3 bases: TGTGCCAGTAGTGAGGACAGGGTCTATAATTCACCCCTCCACTTT. Residues: CASSEDRVYNSPLHF.

The rearrangement joins TRBV7-9 to TRBJ2-2; D is perhaps TRBD1 (5 bases). The V end lost 6 bases, the J end lost 3 bases, and 11 bases lay between the germline ends. This CDR3 contains 14 residues. The germline CDR1 and CDR2 sequences are SEHNR and FQNEAQ (reference sequence). The CDR3 here is CASRNRRDTGELFF. CDR3 in DNA: TGTGCCAGCAGAAATCGCAGGGACACCGGGGAGCTGTTTTTT. The full variable domain, its missing parts supplied by reference TRBV7-9 and TRBJ2-2, is DTGVSQNPRHKITKRGQNVTFRCDPISEHNRLYWYRQTLGQGPEFLTYFQNEAQLEKSRLLSDRFSAERPKGSFSTLEIQRTEQGDSAMYLCASRNRRDTGELFFGEGSRLTVL.

The gene calls are TRBV19 and TRBJ1-2; TRBD1 aligns across 7 bases. The V segment lost 4 bases and the J segment 5 bases; nucleotides outside the gene matches: 7. CDR3 length: 14 amino acids. The germline gives CDR1 LNHDA, CDR2 SQIVND (reference sequence). The CDR3 region is CASSRQGVGYGYTF. In DNA, the CDR3 is TGTGCCAGTAGTAGGCAGGGGGTCGGGTATGGCTACACCTTC.

The chain recombines TRBV30 with TRBJ1-2; D perhaps matches TRBD1 (6 bases). V shed 4 bases and J shed 4 bases, with 13 bases lying between them. The CDR3 has 13 amino acids. Germline lookup yields CDR1 GTSNPN and CDR2 SVGIG (reference sequence). CDR3 amino acids: CAWNLTGSYGYTF. CDR3 bases: TGTGCCTGGAATCTCACAGGGAGCTATGGCTACACCTTC. The full variable domain, rest sourced from reference TRBV30 and TRBJ1-2, is SQTIHQWPATLVQPVGSPLSLECTVEGTSNPNLYWYRQAAGRGLQLLFYSVGIGQISSEVPQNLSASRPQDRQFILSSKKLLLSDSGFYLCAWNLTGSYGYTFGSGTRLTVV.

This clone has more than one count but fewer than ten. The J gene is TRBJ2-3, the V gene TRBV10-3; 11 positions agree with TRBD2. Germline V gene data show CDR1 as ENHRY and CDR2 as SYGVKD. The CDR3 contains 16 residues. J was trimmed by 2 bases and V by 3 bases; bases with no gene match: 4. CDR3 sequence reads: CAISDLTSGVTDTQYF. The CDR3 DNA is TGTGCCATCAGTGACCTGACTAGCGGGGTCACAGATACGCAGTATTTT.

The rearrangement uses TRBV10-3 and TRBJ1-2; TRBD1 matches at 9 bases. The CDR3 runs to 15 residues. CDR1 is ENHRY and CDR2 is SYGVKD in the germline V gene. Trimming took 4 bases from V and 1 from J; bases not matched to a gene: 4. CDR3 nucleotide sequence: TGTGCCATCAGTGTTAGGACAGGGGATAACTATGGCTACACCTTC. Its translation is CAISVRTGDNYGYTF.

This rearrangement joins TRBV3-1 (or the pseudogene TRBV3-2) to TRBJ1-5; 7 bases line up with TRBD1. The trim removed 4 bases at V and 3 bases at J, leaving 15 bases unmatched. CDR1 is LGHDT, CDR2 YNNKEL, per germline (reference sequence). The CDR3 has 18 residues. The CDR3 protein is CASSLPSDRDRNNQPQHF. The CDR3 bases are TGTGCCAGCAGCCTCCCTTCTGACAGGGATAGGAACAATCAGCCCCAGCATTTT.

V usage is TRBV12-5 and J usage is TRBJ1-2; D unclear. CDR3 length: 12 residues. Germline V gene sequence: CDR1 LGHNT, CDR2 FRNRAP. V shed 1 base and J shed 7 bases, with 7 bases lying between them. The CDR3 protein is CASGLGSGGYTF. The CDR3, as DNA: TGTGCTAGTGGTTTGGGGAGTGGTGGCTACACCTTC.

This rearrangement joins TRBV6-1 to TRBJ1-1, with D possibly being TRBD1 (5 bases). The CDR3 totals 16 residues. The ends were cut back, 2 bases at V and 2 bases at J, with 15 bases in the middle. The V gene's germline CDR1 is MNHNS and CDR2 SASEGT. DNA for the CDR3: TGTGCCAGCAGTGAATTGGGGGGATGGTATAACACTGAAGCTTTCTTT. This codes for CASSELGGWYNTEAFF.

This clone was seen only once. The rearrangement links TRBV14 to TRBJ2-2; 10 bases fit TRBD2. Germline V gene sequence: CDR1 SGHDN, CDR2 FVKESK. The CDR3 consists of 19 residues. V gave up 0 bases and J gave up 1 base; unmatched junction bases: 8. The CDR3 is CASSQERGGLAMNTGELFF. CDR3 in DNA: TGTGCCAGCAGCCAAGAGAGGGGGGGACTAGCGATGAACACCGGGGAGCTGTTTTTT.

The J gene is TRBJ2-2, the V gene TRBV14; D unresolved. V lost 4 bases and J lost 7, with 16 bases in between. This CDR3 spans 15 amino acids. Looked up from germline, CDR1 is SGHDN and CDR2 is FVKESK. The chain's CDR3 is CASSRSIRTVGELFF. DNA of the CDR3: TGTGCCAGCAGCCGTAGCATTAGAACGGTCGGGGAGCTGTTTTTT. The full variable domain, with the rest looked up from reference TRBV14 and TRBJ2-2, is EAGVTQFPSHSVIEKGQTVTLRCDPISGHDNLYWYRRVMGKEIKFLLHFVKESKQDESGMPNNRFLAERTGGTYSTLKVQPAELEDSGVYFCASSRSIRTVGELFFGEGSRLTVL.

V is TRBV5-1 and J is TRBJ2-3; the match to TRBD2 covers 15 bases. V gave up 0 bases and J gave up 0 bases; unmatched junction bases: 8. Germline lookup yields CDR1 SGHRS and CDR2 YFSETQ. The CDR3 runs 20 residues. In DNA form, the CDR3 reads TGCGCCAGCAGCTTGGCCTGGACTAGCGGGGGGGCGGCAAGCACAGATACGCAGTATTTT. Protein: CASSLAWTSGGAASTDTQYF. Drawing the rest from reference TRBV5-1 and TRBJ2-3, the complete variable domain is KAGVTQTPRYLIKTRGQQVTLSCSPISGHRSVSWYQQTPGQGLQFLFEYFSETQRNKGNFPGRFSGRQFSNSRSEMNVSTLELGDSALYLCASSLAWTSGGAASTDTQYFGPGTRLTVL.

This clone appeared a single time. The CDR3 coding sequence is TGTGCCAGCAGTCCTTACGGGACCGGGGAGCTGTTTTTT. Translating gives CASSPYGTGELFF. This rearrangement joins TRBV3-1 (or the pseudogene TRBV3-2) to TRBJ2-2; no reliable D call. CDR1 and CDR2 from the germline V gene are LGHDT and YNNKEL (reference sequence). V lost 6 bases, J lost 5 bases, and 10 bases lay in between. The CDR3 covers 13 residues.

This chain links TRBV28 with TRBJ2-5; TRBD2 agrees at 11 bases. V lost 4 bases to trimming and J lost 7 bases; unmatched junction nucleotides: 5. This CDR3 region has 14 residues. The germline V gene has CDR1 MDHEN and CDR2 SYDVKM. CDR3 nucleotide sequence: TGTGCCAGCAGTTCTAGCGGGGGGCCTGGGACCCAGTACTTC. Its translation is CASSSSGGPGTQYF.

J is TRBJ2-7 and V is TRBV27, with D possibly matching TRBD2 (6 bases). Trimming removed 1 base from V and 2 bases from J, with 18 bases in between. Germline CDR1 reads MNHEY; CDR2 reads SMNVEV (reference sequence). The CDR3 is 17 residues long. The CDR3 is CASSLWVGGRPTYEQYF. CDR3 bases: TGTGCCAGCAGTTTATGGGTGGGGGGTCGGCCAACCTACGAGCAGTACTTC.

This chain connects TRBV28 to TRBJ1-3; 8 bases are a match to TRBD1. Germline CDR1 MDHEN, CDR2 SYDVKM. V lost 3 bases, J lost 3 bases, and 10 bases stayed unmatched. The CDR3 has 17 residues. The DNA for the CDR3 is TGTGCCAGCAGTTTGCCCCTACAGGGGGAATATGGAAACACCATATATTTT. Protein sequence: CASSLPLQGEYGNTIYF.

The rearrangement joins TRBV18 to TRBJ2-1; 12 nucleotides line up with TRBD2. This CDR3 region has 11 residues. V lost 6 bases to trimming and J lost 15 bases; unmatched junction nucleotides: 3. CDR1 KGHSH and CDR2 LQKENI come from the germline V gene. The CDR3 DNA reads TGTGCCAGCTCCGGACTAGCGGGGATGTTCTTC. It yields the protein CASSGLAGMFF. Variable domain in full (rest from reference TRBV18 and TRBJ2-1): NAGVMQNPRHLVRRRGQEARLRCSPMKGHSHVYWYRQLPEEGLKFMVYLQKENIIDESGMPKERFSAEFPKEGPSILRIQQVVRGDSAAYFCASSGLAGMFFGPGTRLTVL.

V is TRBV6-2 or TRBV6-3 and J is TRBJ2-5; D perhaps matches TRBD1 (5 bases). Germline CDR1 is MNHEY and CDR2 is SVGEGT. This CDR3 spans 15 amino acids. V was shortened by 2 bases and J by 1 base, with 11 bases between the two germline ends. This chain's CDR3 is CASSYPLQVQETQYF. The DNA for the CDR3 is TGTGCCAGCAGTTACCCCTTACAGGTCCAAGAGACCCAGTACTTC.

This chain links TRBV11-1 with TRBJ1-1, with a tentative D call TRBD1 (5 bases). Trimming shortened V by 4 bases and J by 3 bases, and 18 bases separated the two germline ends. The CDR3 has 16 amino acids. Per the germline V gene, CDR1 is SGHAT and CDR2 is FQDESV (reference sequence). The CDR3 coding sequence is TGTGCCAGCAGCTCCTCCTTCAGGGCGGCGGACACTGAAGCTTTCTTT. This sequence encodes CASSSSFRAADTEAFF.

The count of this clone is one. The chain couples TRBV6-5 to TRBJ1-2; D ambiguous. The CDR3 is made up of 11 amino acids. V shed 10 bases and J shed 6 bases, with 12 bases lying between them. Per the germline V gene, CDR1 is MNHEY and CDR2 is SVGAGI. Here the CDR3 DNA reads TGTGCCACGCGTCTTGGGCATGGCTACACCTTC. It translates to CATRLGHGYTF.

This clone was detected once. The chain couples TRBV4-3 to TRBJ1-3; 12 nucleotides line up with TRBD1. Germline CDR1 is LGHNA and CDR2 is YSLEER. Trimming took 0 bases from V and 4 from J; bases not matched to a gene: 7. The CDR3 is made up of 18 amino acids. The CDR3 region is CASSQEGGQGAVGNTIYF. The CDR3 coding sequence is TGCGCCAGCAGCCAAGAGGGGGGACAGGGGGCTGTGGGAAACACCATATATTTT.

CDR3 nucleotide sequence: TGTGCCAGTAGTGCAGGCCGGGACAGTTTCACTGAAGCTTTCTTT. Translated: CASSAGRDSFTEAFF. This rearrangement joins TRBV19 to TRBJ1-1; TRBD1 matches at 7 bases. There are 15 residues in the CDR3. V lost 5 bases to trimming and J lost 4 bases; unmatched junction nucleotides: 10. The V gene's germline CDR1 is LNHDA and CDR2 SQIVND (reference sequence).

The chain combines TRBV10-1 with TRBJ2-1; 14 nucleotides agree with TRBD2. V lost 1 base to trimming and J lost 5 bases; unmatched junction nucleotides: 13. CDR3 size: 20 residues. The germline V gene encodes CDR1 WNHNN and CDR2 SYGVQD (reference sequence). CDR3 protein: CASSEWGLAGAHLGDNEQFF. CDR3 in DNA: TGCGCCAGCAGTGAGTGGGGACTAGCGGGGGCCCACCTCGGGGACAATGAGCAGTTCTTC.

The chain links TRBV6-5 to TRBJ1-2; possibly TRBD1 for D (6 bases). Looked up from germline, CDR1 is MNHEY and CDR2 is SVGAGI. The CDR3 length is 14 residues. Trimming took 4 bases from V and 7 from J, leaving 16 bases between them. The CDR3 DNA is TGTGCCAGCAGTTCGCACTACAGGGTTCCTGGCTACACCTTC. Translated: CASSSHYRVPGYTF.

The rearrangement joins TRBV5-4 to TRBJ2-2; 8 bases align to TRBD2. This CDR3 contains 16 residues. The germline V gene has CDR1 SGHNT and CDR2 YYREEE (reference sequence). With V trimmed by 4 bases and J by 3 bases, 8 bases remained unmatched. The CDR3 DNA reads as TGTGCCAGCAGCCCCCCCGGGACTAGGCACACCGGGGAGCTGTTTTTT. Protein product: CASSPPGTRHTGELFF.

This chain connects TRBV4-1 to TRBJ1-4; D remains ambiguous. V was cut by 1 base and J by 0 bases, with 12 bases left in between. The CDR3 covers 17 residues. Germline CDR1 is MGHRA and CDR2 is YSYEKL. In nucleotides, the CDR3 is TGCGCCAGCAGCCAAGCGCGCGGAGCTGCAACTAATGAAAAACTGTTTTTT. Encoded protein: CASSQARGAATNEKLFF.

The V gene is TRBV6-5, the J gene TRBJ1-2; 9 bases align to TRBD1. CDR3 size: 15 residues. The germline gives CDR1 MNHEY, CDR2 SVGAGI. V trimming: 6 bases; J trimming: 1 base; junction bases outside the gene matches: 6. The CDR3: CASRHRDRVNYGYTF. The CDR3 coding sequence is TGTGCCAGCAGACACCGGGACAGGGTTAACTATGGCTACACCTTC.

This clone was seen only once. J is TRBJ2-7 and V is TRBV6-5; D unclear. CDR3 length: 13 residues. Trimming removed 7 bases at V and 0 bases at J, with 10 bases between. The germline CDR1 and CDR2 sequences are MNHEY and SVGAGI. CDR3 residues: CASTRSGSYEQYF. The CDR3 DNA follows: TGTGCCAGCACCCGGTCCGGCTCCTACGAGCAGTACTTC.

The chain recombines TRBV18 with TRBJ2-5; 8 bases agree with TRBD1. Trimming at V came to 6 bases and at J to 5 bases, leaving 5 bases not matched to a gene. CDR3 length: 13 residues. CDR1 is KGHSH, CDR2 LQKENI, per germline. Written as DNA, the CDR3 is TGTGCCAGCTCCCCAGGGGGCCGGGAGACCCAGTACTTC. Translation gives CASSPGGRETQYF.

This sequence joins TRBV7-8 and TRBJ1-6; D perhaps matches TRBD1 (5 bases). The CDR3 runs to 17 residues. The V end was cut by 5 bases, the J end by 6 bases, with 20 bases between. The V gene's germline CDR1 is SGHVS and CDR2 FQNEAQ. CDR3 amino acids: CASSNRRVVSVNSPLHF. The CDR3 DNA reads TGTGCCAGCAGCAACCGCAGGGTTGTGTCGGTTAATTCACCCCTCCACTTT.